The rows below give T cell receptor beta chains drawn from one sample of a study of beta chain features in type 1 diabetes. Here immunoSEQ multiplex PCR was the method, and the copy in TCRdb shows in-frame clones only, minus some. This sample carries some 400,000 clones, about 15% of them seen once, and the ten largest clones take approximately 0.019%. The sample consisted of naive CD4+ T cells from blood. The receptors were sampled from a woman aged 18-30 years in good health. CDR3s include the opening cysteine and the closing phenylalanine or tryptophan. D genes are given only for firm matches. Clone size is not always given. Where it is, it says once, few, many or a class for expanded clones.

>TRBJ2-3|.|TRBD1|TRBV7-9
CASSRGQGSPDTQYF
TGTGCCAGCAGCAGGGGACAGGGTAGCCCAGATACGCAGTATTTT
>TRBJ2-1|few|TRBD2|TRBV30
CAWSVGLAGYNEQFF
TGTGCCTGGAGTGTCGGGCTAGCGGGTTACAATGAGCAGTTCTTC
>TRBJ2-1|.|TRBD1|TRBV25-1
CASNRGKNEQFF
TGTGCCAGCAACAGGGGCAAGAATGAGCAGTTCTTC
>TRBJ1-2|.|.|TRBV29-1
CSATDSSNYGYTF
TGCAGCGCTACGGACAGTTCTAACTATGGCTACACCTTC
>TRBJ2-1|.|TRBD2|TRBV28
CASSHPGLAGVGQFF
TGTGCCAGCAGTCACCCGGGACTAGCGGGAGTAGGACAGTTCTTC
>TRBJ2-1|few|.|TRBV9
CASSVSAGHSWSEQFF
TGTGCCAGCAGCGTGAGCGCGGGTCACTCTTGGAGTGAGCAGTTCTTC
>TRBJ1-1|once|TRBD1|TRBV4-2
CASEGDRAGRPFF
TGTGCCAGCGAAGGGGACAGGGCGGGCAGACCTTTCTTT
>TRBJ2-2|.|.|TRBV30
CAWRGLSTSGTGELFF
TGTGCCTGGAGGGGACTGTCCACCAGTGGGACCGGGGAGCTGTTTTTT
>TRBJ1-5|.|.|TRBV21-1
CASSKGGHSNQPQHF
TGTGCCAGCAGCAAAGGGGGGCATAGCAATCAGCCCCAGCATTTT
>TRBJ1-1|few|.|TRBV4-3
CASSQDHRATEAFF
TGCGCCAGCAGCCAAGACCACAGGGCGACTGAAGCTTTCTTT
>TRBJ2-3|few|TRBD2|TRBV4-1
CASSPPRAGGITDTQYF
TGCGCCAGCAGCCCACCTCGAGCGGGAGGGATCACAGATACGCAGTATTTT
>TRBJ2-1|few|TRBD1|TRBV20-1
CSASRRDRGFF
TGCAGTGCTAGTCGCCGGGACAGGGGATTCTTC
>TRBJ2-1|.|.|TRBV7-3
CASSFSSYNEQFF
TGTGCCAGCAGCTTCAGCTCCTACAATGAGCAGTTCTTC
>TRBJ2-7|.|TRBD1|TRBV5-6
CASSWDRGGQYF
TGTGCCAGCAGCTGGGACAGGGGAGGGCAGTACTTC
>TRBJ2-7|.|.|TRBV28
CASSLGQYEQYF
TGTGCCAGCAGTTTGGGGCAGTACGAGCAGTACTTC
>TRBJ1-5|.|TRBD1|TRBV2
CASRGQTSNQPQHF
TGTGCCAGCAGGGGACAGACCAGCAATCAGCCCCAGCATTTT
>TRBJ2-7|.|TRBD2|TRBV10-3
CAISEFQLAGAEQYF
TGTGCCATCAGTGAATTTCAACTAGCGGGAGCCGAGCAGTACTTC
>TRBJ2-7|few|.|TRBV6-6
CASSYSLRLEQYF
TGTGCCAGCAGTTACTCGCTACGACTCGAGCAGTACTTC
>TRBJ2-3|few|.|TRBV7-9
CASSFRQPADTQYF
TGTGCCAGCAGCTTCCGACAGCCTGCGGATACGCAGTATTTT
>TRBJ2-1|.|TRBD2|TRBV25-1
CASSSTSGSGEQFF
TGTGCCAGCAGCTCGACTAGCGGGAGTGGTGAGCAGTTCTTC
>TRBJ2-2|few|TRBD1|TRBV19
CASRNPGTGRTGELFF
TGTGCCAGTAGAAATCCCGGGACAGGTCGGACCGGGGAGCTGTTTTTT
>TRBJ2-1|few|TRBD2|TRBV7-9
CASSYSGSGYNEQFF
TGTGCCAGCAGCTATAGCGGGAGTGGCTACAATGAGCAGTTCTTC
>TRBJ1-1|.|.|TRBV7-3
CASSNSAGVRTEAFF
TGTGCCAGCAGCAACTCCGCAGGGGTCCGCACTGAAGCTTTCTTT
>TRBJ2-5|few|TRBD2|TRBV5-1
CASSLGSSGREETQYF
TGCGCCAGCAGCTTGGGTTCTAGCGGGAGGGAAGAGACCCAGTACTTC
>TRBJ2-1|few|TRBD2|TRBV5-1
CASRTLAGLDNEQFF
TGCGCCAGCAGGACCCTAGCGGGCCTAGACAATGAGCAGTTCTTC
>TRBJ1-4|.|.|TRBV29-1
CSVEPATNEKLFF
TGCAGCGTTGAGCCGGCAACTAATGAAAAACTGTTTTTT
>TRBJ2-1|few|.|TRBV7-9
CASSLSGPRYNEQFF
TGTGCCAGCAGCTTGAGTGGCCCCAGGTACAATGAGCAGTTCTTC
>TRBJ2-5|.|.|TRBV11-2
CASTHASETQYF
TGTGCCAGCACTCACGCGTCGGAGACCCAGTACTTC
>TRBJ1-5|few|.|TRBV7-2
CASSLSGGNQPQHF
TGTGCCAGCAGCTTATCAGGGGGCAATCAGCCCCAGCATTTT
>TRBJ2-5|few|.|TRBV30
CAWTRGPGTQYF
TGTGCCTGGACCCGAGGCCCGGGGACCCAGTACTTC
>TRBJ2-1|few|TRBD2|TRBV5-4
CASSRRGGPSYNEQFF
TGTGCCAGCAGCAGACGGGGAGGGCCATCCTACAATGAGCAGTTCTTC
>TRBJ1-5|.|.|TRBV7-9
CASSLASNQPQHF
TGTGCCAGCAGCTTGGCTAGCAATCAGCCCCAGCATTTT
>TRBJ1-1|few|.|TRBV27
CASSRSTGYTEAFF
TGTGCCAGCAGTCGATCGACGGGATACACTGAAGCTTTCTTT
>TRBJ2-1|.|.|TRBV14
CASSQVLLPNEQFF
TGTGCCAGCAGCCAAGTCCTACTACCGAATGAGCAGTTCTTC
>TRBJ2-2|.|.|TRBV7-9
CASSLQGLAETGELFF
TGTGCCAGCAGCTTACAAGGGCTAGCAGAGACCGGGGAGCTGTTTTTT
>TRBJ1-2|few|.|TRBV6-1
CASSERGEGGYTF
TGTGCCAGCAGTGAACGGGGAGAGGGTGGCTACACCTTC
>TRBJ2-7|.|.|TRBV15
CATSRDMVRGYEQYF
TGTGCCACCAGCAGAGATATGGTCCGGGGCTACGAGCAGTACTTC
>TRBJ2-1|.|TRBD1|TRBV2
CASSGTGAYNEQFF
TGTGCCAGCAGCGGGACAGGGGCATACAATGAGCAGTTCTTC
>TRBJ1-5|.|TRBD1|TRBV15
CATSRWDSRNQPQHF
TGTGCCACCAGCCGCTGGGACAGTCGAAATCAGCCCCAGCATTTT
>TRBJ2-1|.|.|TRBV9
CASSVDAGLSYNEQFF
TGTGCCAGCAGCGTAGACGCGGGACTCTCCTACAATGAGCAGTTCTTC
>TRBJ2-7|.|.|TRBV7-2
CASSLRGKGYEQYF
TGTGCCAGCAGCTTAAGGGGGAAAGGGTACGAGCAGTACTTC
>TRBJ1-5|few|TRBD1|TRBV30
CAWSEQQGINQPQHF
TGTGCCTGGAGCGAACAACAGGGGATCAATCAGCCCCAGCATTTT
>TRBJ2-7|few|.|TRBV4-3
CASSPSLAIPYEQYF
TGCGCCAGCAGCCCGTCGCTAGCTATCCCCTACGAGCAGTACTTC
>TRBJ2-1|few|.|TRBV29-1
CSGFRGEQFF
TGCAGCGGCTTCAGGGGTGAGCAGTTCTTC
>TRBJ1-2|few|TRBD1|TRBV6-4
CASSVQGAQDYGYTF
TGTGCCAGCAGTGTACAGGGGGCCCAGGACTATGGCTACACCTTC
>TRBJ2-4|few|.|TRBV28
CASSPGEVNIQYF
TGTGCCAGCAGTCCCGGGGAGGTAAACATTCAGTACTTC
>TRBJ1-5|.|.|TRBV4-1
CASSQDSGQPQHF
TGCGCCAGCAGCCAAGATTCAGGGCAACCCCAGCATTTT
>TRBJ2-5|.|.|TRBV13
CASSLGGGEETQYF
TGTGCCAGCAGCTTAGGCGGGGGTGAAGAGACCCAGTACTTC
>TRBJ2-7|few|TRBD2|TRBV7-9
CASSLPLSGTTVYEQYF
TGTGCCAGCAGCCTACCATTATCCGGGACTACAGTCTACGAGCAGTACTTC
>TRBJ2-5|.|.|TRBV25-1
CASSDPGERRETQYF
TGTGCCAGCAGTGATCCAGGGGAGCGTCGGGAGACCCAGTACTTC